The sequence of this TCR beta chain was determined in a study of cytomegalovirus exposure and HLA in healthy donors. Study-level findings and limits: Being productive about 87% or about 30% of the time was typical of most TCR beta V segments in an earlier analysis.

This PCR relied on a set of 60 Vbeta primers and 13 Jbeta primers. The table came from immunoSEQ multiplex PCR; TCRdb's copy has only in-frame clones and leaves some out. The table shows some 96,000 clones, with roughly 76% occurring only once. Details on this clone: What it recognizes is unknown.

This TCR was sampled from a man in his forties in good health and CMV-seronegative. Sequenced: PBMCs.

The CDR3 coding sequence is TGTGCCAGCAGCGATACCTTAGGGGTGGGCTCCTACAATGAGCAGTTCTTC. Amino acid sequence: CASSDTLGVGSYNEQFF. V gene TRBV9 combines with J gene TRBJ2-1; a weak D match, TRBD1 (5 bases). Germline CDR1 is SGDLS and CDR2 is YYNGEE. V gave up 3 bases and J gave up 0 bases, with 16 bases separating them. This CDR3 has 17 residues.